This entry describes one T cell receptor beta chain. The target antigen is unknown. The V gene's germline CDR1 is LGHNT and CDR2 FRNRAP. The CDR3 has 11 amino acids. V was cut by 6 bases and J by 7 bases, with 7 bases left in between. These data belong to a study of CD8+ T cells in alopecia areata. Stated treatment: oral pan-JAK inhibitor, 5-10 mg twice daily. Alopecia areata patients provided lesional scalp punch biopsies and peripheral blood, both collected for the study. Extracted from the samples, RNA was reverse transcribed into cDNA to serve as the sequencing template. Here immunoSEQ multiplex PCR was the method, and the copy in TCRdb shows in-frame clones only, minus some. The repertoire holds fewer than 150,000 clones, with roughly 82% as singletons. Whole-study findings and limits: Tofacitinib significantly reduced both scalp clonality and expanded CD8+ clones among the top 100.

The material was CD8+ T cells sorted from blood, obtained at week 4, from a patient treated with tofacitinib. The receptor was isolated from a human donor with alopecia areata. The chain combines TRBV12-5 with TRBJ2-1; unclear D gene. The CDR3 nucleotides read TGTGCTAGTGGCCCGTGGAATGAGCAGTTCTTC. The encoded protein is CASGPWNEQFF. Together with reference TRBV12-5 and TRBJ2-1, the CDR3 gives the full variable domain: DARVTQTPRHKVTEMGQEVTMRCQPILGHNTVFWYRQTMMQGLELLAYFRNRAPLDDSGMPKDRFSAEMPDATLATLKIQPSEPRDSAVYFCASGPWNEQFFGPGTRLTVL.